Below, 13 T cell receptor beta chains from the same sample are listed, as sequenced in a study of early stage breast cancer tumors. Measured with immunoSEQ multiplex PCR; TCRdb has only the in-frame clones, and not every one. The sample has some 70,000 clones; approximately 79% are singletons. The sequenced sample consisted of blood. Every receptor here comes from a person in their sixties or seventies with breast cancer.

This sequence joins TRBV27 and TRBJ1-5; D unclear. The germline V and J ends were trimmed by 3 bases and 2 bases, with 14 bases remaining between them. Germline V gives CDR1 MNHEY, CDR2 SMNVEV (reference sequence). The CDR3 covers 16 residues. In DNA form, the CDR3 reads TGTGCCAGCAGTTTGTTCCGGGTTGGAGGCAATCAGCCCCAGCATTTT. As protein: CASSLFRVGGNQPQHF.

The rearrangement uses TRBV6-1 and TRBJ1-2; the D gene is possibly TRBD1 (5 bases). Per the germline V gene, CDR1 is MNHNS and CDR2 is SASEGT. The CDR3 is 14 amino acids. Trimming shortened V by 6 bases and J by 1 base, and 12 bases separated the two germline ends. CDR3 protein: CASRDLDSNYGYTF. CDR3 sequence (DNA): TGTGCCAGCAGAGACCTCGACAGTAACTATGGCTACACCTTC.

The chain uses TRBV28 and TRBJ1-2; TRBD1 matches at 8 bases. The CDR3 runs 14 residues. Per germline, CDR1 MDHEN and CDR2 SYDVKM. V lost 6 bases, J lost 8 bases, and 11 bases stayed unmatched. The DNA for the CDR3 is TGTGCCAGCAGCGAGACAGGGGAGGTAGTAGGCTACACCTTC. Amino acids: CASSETGEVVGYTF.

J is TRBJ2-2 and V is TRBV10-3, with 9 positions matching TRBD1. CDR1 is ENHRY, CDR2 SYGVKD, per germline. The CDR3 loop spans 17 amino acids. The junction had 9 bases not matched to a gene; V was cut back by 0 bases and J by 7 bases. CDR3 sequence (DNA): TGTGCCATCAGTGAGTCTCGGGCGGGACAGGGTTACGGGGAGCTGTTTTTT. It encodes CAISESRAGQGYGELFF.

The rearrangement uses TRBV28 and TRBJ1-2, with D tentatively TRBD1 (6 bases). The ends were cut back, 6 bases at V and 6 bases at J, with 17 bases in the middle. This CDR3 spans 14 amino acids. Per germline, CDR1 MDHEN and CDR2 SYDVKM. The CDR3 region is CASSRRTAYDGYTF. Here the CDR3 DNA reads TGTGCCAGCAGCCGCCGGACAGCTTATGATGGCTACACCTTC.

The chain employs TRBV6-5 and TRBJ1-1; the match to TRBD1 covers 7 bases. Losses at the gene ends were 4 bases for V and 8 bases for J; bases not matched to a gene: 4. The CDR3 runs to 12 residues. Germline V gives CDR1 MNHEY, CDR2 SVGAGI. The CDR3 region has the DNA TGTGCCAGCAGTTCACCGGGACAGGAAGCTTTCTTT. It yields the protein CASSSPGQEAFF.

The chain carries TRBV9 and TRBJ2-2; no definite D call. Trimming removed 5 bases at V and 5 bases at J, with 13 bases between. Germline CDR1 and CDR2: SGDLS and YYNGEE. The CDR3 extends over 14 amino acids. Here the CDR3 reads CASSLVSGTGELFF. The DNA for the CDR3 is TGTGCCAGCAGTTTAGTGTCCGGGACCGGGGAGCTGTTTTTT.

The chain couples TRBV5-1 to TRBJ1-1; tentative D call: TRBD1 (6 bases). This CDR3 spans 16 amino acids. CDR1 and CDR2 from the germline V gene are SGHRS and YFSETQ. Trimming cost V 4 bases and J 5 bases, with 21 bases left between them. CDR3 nucleotide sequence: TGCGCCAGCAGCCCCGTTGGGGGCGCGAGGAGGACTGAAGCTTTCTTT. Protein sequence: CASSPVGGARRTEAFF.

This chain links TRBV14 with TRBJ2-1; 12 nucleotides line up with TRBD1. Trimming took 4 bases from V and 7 from J; bases not matched to a gene: 8. The CDR3 extends over 16 amino acids. CDR1 SGHDN and CDR2 FVKESK come from the germline V gene. CDR3 sequence reads: CASSLLGQGARNEQFF. In nucleotides, the CDR3 is TGTGCCAGCAGCCTTCTGGGACAGGGGGCAAGGAATGAGCAGTTCTTC.

The genes are TRBV6-4 and TRBJ2-7, with TRBD2 as a possible D gene (5 bases). The CDR3 loop spans 14 amino acids. The V end was cut by 11 bases, the J end by 3 bases, with 20 bases between. From germline, CDR1 is MRHNA and CDR2 SNTAGT. The CDR3 coding sequence is TGTGCCCGACCGGCGGGTTTGACTCTCTACGAGCAGTACTTC. Translating it yields CARPAGLTLYEQYF.

This sequence joins TRBV6-1 and TRBJ2-2; 9 nucleotides line up with TRBD2. Germline V lookup: CDR1 MNHNS, CDR2 SASEGT. CDR3 size: 15 residues. The trim removed 4 bases at V and 4 bases at J, leaving 4 bases unmatched. The CDR3, as DNA: TGTGCCAGCAGTGCGCGGGGGGGCGGCACCGGGGAGCTGTTTTTT. This gives the protein CASSARGGGTGELFF.

The V and J genes are TRBV7-3 and TRBJ2-5; D is perhaps TRBD2 (6 bases). Germline values: CDR1 SGHTA, CDR2 FQGTGA. The V end lost 1 base, the J end lost 1 base, and 10 bases lay between the germline ends. The CDR3 runs 15 residues. The CDR3 loop reads CASSLIGGIQETQYF. The CDR3 DNA is TGTGCCAGCAGCTTAATTGGCGGGATCCAAGAGACCCAGTACTTC.

The V and J genes are TRBV11-2 and TRBJ1-2, with D unresolved. Germline V gene sequence: CDR1 SGHAT, CDR2 FQNNGV. CDR3 length: 14 amino acids. V dropped 1 base and J dropped 9 bases, with 15 bases sitting between them. CDR3 nucleotide sequence: TGTGCCAGCAGCTTAGGCCGAGAGGTGGCTAGCTACACCTTC. It yields the protein CASSLGREVASYTF.